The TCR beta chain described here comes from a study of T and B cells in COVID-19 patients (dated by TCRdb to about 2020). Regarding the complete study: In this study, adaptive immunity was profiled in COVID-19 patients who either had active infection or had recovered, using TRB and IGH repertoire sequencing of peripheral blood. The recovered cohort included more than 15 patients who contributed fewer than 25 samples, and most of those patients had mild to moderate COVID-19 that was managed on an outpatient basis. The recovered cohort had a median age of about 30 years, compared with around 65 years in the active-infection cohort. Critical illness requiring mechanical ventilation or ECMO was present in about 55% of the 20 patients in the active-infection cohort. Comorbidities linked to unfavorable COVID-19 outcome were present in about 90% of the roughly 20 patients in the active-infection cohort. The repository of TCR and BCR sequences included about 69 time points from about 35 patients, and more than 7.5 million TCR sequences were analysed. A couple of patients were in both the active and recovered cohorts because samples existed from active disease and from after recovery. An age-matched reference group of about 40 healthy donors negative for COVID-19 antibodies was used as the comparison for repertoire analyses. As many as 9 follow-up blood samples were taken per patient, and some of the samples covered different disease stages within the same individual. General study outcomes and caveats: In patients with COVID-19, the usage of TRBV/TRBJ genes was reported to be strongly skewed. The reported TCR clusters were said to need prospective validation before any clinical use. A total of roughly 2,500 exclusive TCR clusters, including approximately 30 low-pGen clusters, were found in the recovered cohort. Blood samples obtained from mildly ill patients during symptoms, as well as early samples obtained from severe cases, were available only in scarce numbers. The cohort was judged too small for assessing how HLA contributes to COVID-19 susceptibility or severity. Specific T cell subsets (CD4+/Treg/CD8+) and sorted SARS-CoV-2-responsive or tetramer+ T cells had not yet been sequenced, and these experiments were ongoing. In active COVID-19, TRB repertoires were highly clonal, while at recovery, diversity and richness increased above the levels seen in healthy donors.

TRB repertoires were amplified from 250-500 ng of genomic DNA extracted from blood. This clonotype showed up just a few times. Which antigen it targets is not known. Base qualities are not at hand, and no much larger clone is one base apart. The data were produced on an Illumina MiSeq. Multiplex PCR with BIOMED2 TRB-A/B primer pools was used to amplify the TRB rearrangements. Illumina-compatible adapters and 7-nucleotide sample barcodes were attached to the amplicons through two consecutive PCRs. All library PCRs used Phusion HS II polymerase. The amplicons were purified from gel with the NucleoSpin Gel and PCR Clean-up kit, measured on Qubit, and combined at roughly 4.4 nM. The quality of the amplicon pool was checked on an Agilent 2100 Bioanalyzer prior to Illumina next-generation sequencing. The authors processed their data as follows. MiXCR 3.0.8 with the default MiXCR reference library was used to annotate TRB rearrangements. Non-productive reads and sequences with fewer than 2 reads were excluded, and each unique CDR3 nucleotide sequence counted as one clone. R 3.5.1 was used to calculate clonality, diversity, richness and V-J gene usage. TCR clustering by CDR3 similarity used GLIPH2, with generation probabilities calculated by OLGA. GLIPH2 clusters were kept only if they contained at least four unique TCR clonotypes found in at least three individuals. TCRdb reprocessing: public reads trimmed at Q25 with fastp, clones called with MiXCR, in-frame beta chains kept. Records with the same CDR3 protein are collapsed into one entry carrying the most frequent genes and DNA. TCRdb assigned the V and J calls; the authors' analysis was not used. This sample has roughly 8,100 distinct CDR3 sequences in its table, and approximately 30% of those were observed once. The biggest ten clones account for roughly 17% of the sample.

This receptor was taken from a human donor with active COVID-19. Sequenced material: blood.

The nucleotides read TGCAGCGTCCTCTCCTACGAGCAGTACTTC. This encodes CSVLSYEQYF. The chain joins TRBV29-1 to TRBJ2-7; the D gene cannot be resolved reliably. The CDR3 covers 10 residues, taking in both the cysteine and the phenylalanine. Only the CDR3 part of the read is kept: 30 bases, read in frame from the first base. The germline ends are 3 bases apart after V is trimmed by 6 bases and J by 0 bases. CDR1 SQVTM and CDR2 ANQGSEA are derived from the germline V gene.